This TCR beta chain originates from a study of shared clonotypes between healthy human individuals. This clone is a singleton in its sample. Its specificity is unknown. Terminally differentiated effector memory CD45RA+ cells were left out of the naive CD8 fraction, which was CD45RO-negative and positively selected for CCR7. The ends were cut back, 4 bases at V and 4 bases at J, with 16 bases in the middle. CDR1 and CDR2 from the germline V gene are MNHEY and SMNVEV (reference sequence). There are 16 residues in the CDR3. Profiling relied on immunoSEQ multiplex PCR, and the TCRdb table lists in-frame clones only, not all of them. Among about 2.1 million clones listed, approximately 92% were seen once. Study-wide results and caveats: Estimated richness values were generally larger in naive subsets than in memory subsets. Specimens sampled were limited to blood, with tissue repertoires likely differing.

The genes are TRBV27 and TRBJ1-4, with a tentative D call TRBD1 (5 bases). The sequence derives from a man aged 18 to 35 in good health. Some clones in this sample may be carry-over from other donors' samples. The sample taken for sequencing was naive CD8+ T cells from PBMCs. The CDR3 region is CASSYSSGENNEKLFF. The CDR3 DNA reads TGTGCCAGCAGTTATTCTTCGGGGGAGAATAATGAAAAACTGTTTTTT.